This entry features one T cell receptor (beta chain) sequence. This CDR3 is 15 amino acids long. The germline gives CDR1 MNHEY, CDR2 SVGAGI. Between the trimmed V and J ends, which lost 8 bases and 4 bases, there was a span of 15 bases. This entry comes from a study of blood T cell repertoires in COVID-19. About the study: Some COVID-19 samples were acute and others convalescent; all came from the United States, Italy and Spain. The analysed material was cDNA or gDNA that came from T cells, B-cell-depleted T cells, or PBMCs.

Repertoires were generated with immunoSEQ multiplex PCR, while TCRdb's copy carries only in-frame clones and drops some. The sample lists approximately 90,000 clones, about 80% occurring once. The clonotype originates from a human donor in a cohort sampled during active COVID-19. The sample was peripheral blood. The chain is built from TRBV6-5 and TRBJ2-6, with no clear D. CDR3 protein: CASDSRTSGANVLTF. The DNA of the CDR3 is TGTGCCAGCGATAGTCGTACTTCCGGGGCCAACGTCCTGACTTTC.